This TCR beta chain was found in a study of T cells after yellow fever vaccination. From germline, CDR1 is SGHNT and CDR2 YYREEE (reference sequence). V gave up 3 bases and J gave up 8 bases, with 17 bases separating them. The CDR3 contains 15 residues. Study-wide results and limits: Weaker overall, the secondary response nonetheless peaked faster (day 5 versus 15).

TCRdb independently ran MiXCR on the 5' RACE reads; one entry per CDR3 protein. The sample contains about 500,000 distinct CDR3 sequences, roughly 17% of which appear only once. This clonotype was recorded a few times. Its target is unknown. The sequence came from a man aged 18 to 35 who received the YFV17D yellow fever vaccine. The rearrangement links TRBV5-4 to TRBJ2-2, with a weak D call TRBD2 (7 bases). The sequencing here drew on PBMCs, taken 5 days after the first yellow fever vaccination. The CDR3, as DNA: TGTGCCAGCAGCTCGGAGTGGGGGGGCCGGGGGGAGCTGTTTTTT. Protein sequence: CASSSEWGGRGELFF.